This T cell receptor beta chain emerged from a study of T cell repertoires in cytomegalovirus infection. Study as a whole: Signatures in public TCR beta sequences pointed to both CMV infection and matching HLA type. Study-wide points: The ex vivo response was dominated by HLA-C-restricted CMV-specific TCR beta clonotypes.

J gave up 0 bases and V 5 bases, and 6 bases lay outside the gene matches. The CDR3 consists of 16 residues. CDR1 is SGHTA, CDR2 FQGTGA, per germline. This clonotype was detected a few times. The antigen remains unidentified. Each CDR3 protein gets one entry after TCRdb re-called the reads with MiXCR. The sample lists approximately 500,000 distinct CDR3 sequences; about 11% were seen once. The sequenced sample consisted of PBMCs. The chain joins TRBV7-3 to TRBJ1-1, with 10 bases lining up with TRBD1. This receptor was obtained from a human donor in good health (CMV status not recorded). Some clones in this sample may be carry-over from other donors' samples. The DNA for the CDR3 is TGTGCCAGCAGCCCAGACAGGGGGCGGATGAACACTGAAGCTTTCTTT. Encoded protein: CASSPDRGRMNTEAFF.